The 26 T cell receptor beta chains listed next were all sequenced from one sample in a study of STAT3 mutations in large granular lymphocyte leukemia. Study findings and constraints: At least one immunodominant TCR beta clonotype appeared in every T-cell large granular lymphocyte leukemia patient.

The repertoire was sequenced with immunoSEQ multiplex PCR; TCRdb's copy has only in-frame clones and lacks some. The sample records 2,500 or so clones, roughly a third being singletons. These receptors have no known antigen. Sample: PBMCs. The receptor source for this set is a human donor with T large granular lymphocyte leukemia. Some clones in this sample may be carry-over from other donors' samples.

Written as DNA, the CDR3 is TGTGCCAGCAGCTTGGCTGGAGACAATTCACCCCTCCACTTT. This gives the protein CASSLAGDNSPLHF. The V gene is TRBV5-4, the J gene TRBJ1-6; D unclear. The CDR3 has 14 amino acids. The V end was cut by 0 bases, the J end by 7 bases, with 8 bases between. In germline, CDR1 is SGHNT, CDR2 YYREEE (reference sequence).

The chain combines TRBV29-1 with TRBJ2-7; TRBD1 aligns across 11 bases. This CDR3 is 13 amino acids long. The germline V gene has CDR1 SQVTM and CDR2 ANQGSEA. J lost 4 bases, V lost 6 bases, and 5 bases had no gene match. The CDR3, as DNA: TGCAGCGTACGGACAGGGGGCGGGTACGAGCAGTACTTC. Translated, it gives CSVRTGGGYEQYF.

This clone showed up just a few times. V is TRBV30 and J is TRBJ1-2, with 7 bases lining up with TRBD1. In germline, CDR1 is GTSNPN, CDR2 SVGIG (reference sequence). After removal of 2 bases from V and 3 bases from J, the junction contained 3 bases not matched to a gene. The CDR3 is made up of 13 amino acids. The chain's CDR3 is CAWSPDRDYGYTF. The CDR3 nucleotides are TGTGCCTGGAGTCCCGACAGGGACTATGGCTACACCTTC.

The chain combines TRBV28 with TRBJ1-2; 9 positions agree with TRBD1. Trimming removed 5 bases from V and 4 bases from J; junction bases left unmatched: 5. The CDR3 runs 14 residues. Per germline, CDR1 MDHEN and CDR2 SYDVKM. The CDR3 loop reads CASSPTGGAYGYTF. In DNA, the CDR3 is TGTGCCAGCAGTCCTACAGGGGGCGCCTATGGCTACACCTTC.

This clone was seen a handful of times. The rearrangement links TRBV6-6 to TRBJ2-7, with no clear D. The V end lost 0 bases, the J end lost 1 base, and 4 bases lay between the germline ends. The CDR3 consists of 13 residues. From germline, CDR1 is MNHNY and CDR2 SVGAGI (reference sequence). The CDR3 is CASSYSGSYEQYF. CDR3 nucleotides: TGTGCCAGCAGTTACTCCGGGTCCTACGAGCAGTACTTC.

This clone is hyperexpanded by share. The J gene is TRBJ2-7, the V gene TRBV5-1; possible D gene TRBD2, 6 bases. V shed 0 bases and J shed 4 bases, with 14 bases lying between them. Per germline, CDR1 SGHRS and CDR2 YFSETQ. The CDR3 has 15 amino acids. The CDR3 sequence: CASSLGWDFGYEQYF. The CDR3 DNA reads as TGCGCCAGCAGCTTGGGGTGGGACTTCGGGTACGAGCAGTACTTC.

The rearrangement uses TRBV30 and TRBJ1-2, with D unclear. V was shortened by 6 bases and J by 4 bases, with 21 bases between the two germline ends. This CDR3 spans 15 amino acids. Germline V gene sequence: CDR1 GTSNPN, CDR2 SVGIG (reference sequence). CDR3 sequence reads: CACRGSMTGFYGYTF. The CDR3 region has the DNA TGTGCCTGTCGGGGTTCCATGACCGGTTTCTATGGCTACACCTTC.

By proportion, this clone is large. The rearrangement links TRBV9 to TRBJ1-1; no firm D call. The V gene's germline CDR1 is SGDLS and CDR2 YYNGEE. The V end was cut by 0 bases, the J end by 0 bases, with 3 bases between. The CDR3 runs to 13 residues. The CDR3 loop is CASSVDVNTEAFF. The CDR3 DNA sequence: TGTGCCAGCAGCGTAGATGTGAACACTGAAGCTTTCTTT.

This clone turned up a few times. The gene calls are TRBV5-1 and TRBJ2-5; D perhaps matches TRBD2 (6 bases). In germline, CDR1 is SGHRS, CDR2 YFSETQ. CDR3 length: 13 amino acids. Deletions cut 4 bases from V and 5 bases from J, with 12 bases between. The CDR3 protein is CASSPGLGETQYF. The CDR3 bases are TGCGCCAGCAGCCCGGGACTTGGGGAGACCCAGTACTTC.

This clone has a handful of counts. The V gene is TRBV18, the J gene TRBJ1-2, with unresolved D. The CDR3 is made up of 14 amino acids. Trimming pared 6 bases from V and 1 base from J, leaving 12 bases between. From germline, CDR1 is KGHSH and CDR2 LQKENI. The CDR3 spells CASSAGDYNYGYTF. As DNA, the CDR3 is TGTGCCAGCTCCGCGGGAGATTATAACTATGGCTACACCTTC. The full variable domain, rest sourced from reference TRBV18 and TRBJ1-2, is NAGVMQNPRHLVRRRGQEARLRCSPMKGHSHVYWYRQLPEEGLKFMVYLQKENIIDESGMPKERFSAEFPKEGPSILRIQQVVRGDSAAYFCASSAGDYNYGYTFGSGTRLTVV.

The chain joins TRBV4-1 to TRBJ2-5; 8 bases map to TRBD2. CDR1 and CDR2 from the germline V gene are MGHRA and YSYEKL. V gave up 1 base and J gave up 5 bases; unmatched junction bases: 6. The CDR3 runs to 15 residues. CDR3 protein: CASSQGAGVFETQYF. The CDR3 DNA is TGCGCCAGCAGCCAAGGAGCGGGGGTTTTCGAGACCCAGTACTTC.

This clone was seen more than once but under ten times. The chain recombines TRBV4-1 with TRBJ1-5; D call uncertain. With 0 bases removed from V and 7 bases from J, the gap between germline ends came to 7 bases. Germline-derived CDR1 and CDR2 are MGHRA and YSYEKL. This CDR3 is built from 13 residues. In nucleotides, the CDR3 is TGCGCCAGCAGCCAAGAAGTACGGCAGCCCCAGCATTTT. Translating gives CASSQEVRQPQHF.

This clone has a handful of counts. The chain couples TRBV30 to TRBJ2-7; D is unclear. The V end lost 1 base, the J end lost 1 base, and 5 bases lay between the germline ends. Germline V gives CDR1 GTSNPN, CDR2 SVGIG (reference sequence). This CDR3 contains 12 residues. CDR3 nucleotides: TGTGCCTGGAGTGACGGGTCCTACGAGCAGTACTTC. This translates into CAWSDGSYEQYF.

CDR3 sequence reads: CAWSVLNYGYTF. DNA of the CDR3: TGTGCCTGGAGTGTACTTAACTATGGCTACACCTTC. The gene calls are TRBV30 and TRBJ1-2; D is uncertain. The germline CDR1 and CDR2 sequences are GTSNPN and SVGIG (reference sequence). The CDR3 sequence is 12 residues long. V lost 0 bases, J lost 1 base, and 3 bases lay in between.

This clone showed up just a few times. The CDR3 DNA follows: TGTGCCACCAGCAGAGCCCGGGACAGGGAGAATCAGCCCCAGCATTTT. Translation: CATSRARDRENQPQHF. This chain connects TRBV15 to TRBJ1-5; 9 bases line up with TRBD1. This CDR3 is built from 16 residues. V shed 1 base and J 4 bases; nucleotides not matched to a gene: 5. The V gene's germline CDR1 is LNHNV and CDR2 YYDKDF (reference sequence).

This CDR3 reads CASSAGQGPEAFF. For the CDR3, the DNA is TGTGCCAGCTCAGCCGGACAGGGCCCTGAAGCTTTCTTT. The chain links TRBV18 to TRBJ1-1; TRBD1 matches at 8 bases. The V segment lost 5 bases and the J segment 6 bases; nucleotides outside the gene matches: 5. The V gene's germline CDR1 is KGHSH and CDR2 LQKENI. The CDR3 has 13 residues.

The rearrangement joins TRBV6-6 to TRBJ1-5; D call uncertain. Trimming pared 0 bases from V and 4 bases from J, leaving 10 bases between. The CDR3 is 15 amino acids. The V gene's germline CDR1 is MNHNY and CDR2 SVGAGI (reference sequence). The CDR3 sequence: CASSYSELENQPQHF. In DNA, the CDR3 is TGTGCCAGCAGTTACTCGGAATTGGAGAATCAGCCCCAGCATTTT.

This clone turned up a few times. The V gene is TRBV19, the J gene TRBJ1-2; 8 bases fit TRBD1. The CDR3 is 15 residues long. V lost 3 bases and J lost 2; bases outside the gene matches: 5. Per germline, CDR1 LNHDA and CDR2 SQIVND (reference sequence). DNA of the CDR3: TGTGCCAGTAGTATCGCGACAGGGGCCAACTATGGCTACACCTTC. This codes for CASSIATGANYGYTF. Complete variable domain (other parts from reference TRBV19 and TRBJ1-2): DGGITQSPKYLFRKEGQNVTLSCEQNLNHDAMYWYRQDPGQGLRLIYYSQIVNDFQKGDIAEGYSVSREKKESFPLTVTSAQKNPTAFYLCASSIATGANYGYTFGSGTRLTVV.

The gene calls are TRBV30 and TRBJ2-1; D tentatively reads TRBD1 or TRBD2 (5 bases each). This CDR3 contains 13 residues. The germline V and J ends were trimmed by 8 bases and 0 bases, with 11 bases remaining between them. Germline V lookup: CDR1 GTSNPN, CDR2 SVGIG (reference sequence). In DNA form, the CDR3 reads TGTGCCGGGACCCACCGCTCCTACAATGAGCAGTTCTTC. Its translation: CAGTHRSYNEQFF.

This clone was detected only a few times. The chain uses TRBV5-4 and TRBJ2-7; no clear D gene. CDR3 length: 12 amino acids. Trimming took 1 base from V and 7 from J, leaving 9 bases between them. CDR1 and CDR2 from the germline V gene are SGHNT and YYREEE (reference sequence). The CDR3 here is CASSLRFREQYF. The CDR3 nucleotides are TGTGCCAGCAGCTTGAGGTTTAGGGAGCAGTACTTC.

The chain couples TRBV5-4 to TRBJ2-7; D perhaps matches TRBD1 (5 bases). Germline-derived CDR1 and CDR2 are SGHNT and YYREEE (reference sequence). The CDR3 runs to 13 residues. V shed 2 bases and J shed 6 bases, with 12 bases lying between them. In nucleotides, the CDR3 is TGTGCCAGCAGCTTCCGGGCCCAGGGCGAGCAGTACTTC. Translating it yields CASSFRAQGEQYF.

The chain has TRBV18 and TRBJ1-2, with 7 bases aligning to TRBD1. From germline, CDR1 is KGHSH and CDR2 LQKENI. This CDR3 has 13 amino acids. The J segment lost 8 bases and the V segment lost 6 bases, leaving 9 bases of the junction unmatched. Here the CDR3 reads CASSPTGFDGYTF. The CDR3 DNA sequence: TGTGCCAGCTCTCCGACAGGGTTCGACGGCTACACCTTC. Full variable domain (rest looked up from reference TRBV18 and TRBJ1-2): NAGVMQNPRHLVRRRGQEARLRCSPMKGHSHVYWYRQLPEEGLKFMVYLQKENIIDESGMPKERFSAEFPKEGPSILRIQQVVRGDSAAYFCASSPTGFDGYTFGSGTRLTVV.

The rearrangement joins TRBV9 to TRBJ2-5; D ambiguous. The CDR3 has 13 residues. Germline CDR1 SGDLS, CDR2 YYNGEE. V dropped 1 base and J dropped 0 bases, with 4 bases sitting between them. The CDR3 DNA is TGTGCCAGCAGCGTATCCAACCAAGAGACCCAGTACTTC. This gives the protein CASSVSNQETQYF.

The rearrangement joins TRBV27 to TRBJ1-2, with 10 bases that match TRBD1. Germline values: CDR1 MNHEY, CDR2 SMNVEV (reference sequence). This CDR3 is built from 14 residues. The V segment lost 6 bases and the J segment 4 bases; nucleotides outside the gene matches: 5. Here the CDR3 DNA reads TGTGCCAGCAGGAGACAGGGGGCCCTCTATGGCTACACCTTC. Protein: CASRRQGALYGYTF.

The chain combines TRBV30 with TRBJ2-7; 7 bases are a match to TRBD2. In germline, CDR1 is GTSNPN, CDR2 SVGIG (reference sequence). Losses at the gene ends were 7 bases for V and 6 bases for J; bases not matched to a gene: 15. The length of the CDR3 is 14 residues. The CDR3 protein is CASLPAGGRAEQYF. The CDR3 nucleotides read TGTGCCTCCCTACCAGCGGGTGGGAGGGCCGAGCAGTACTTC.

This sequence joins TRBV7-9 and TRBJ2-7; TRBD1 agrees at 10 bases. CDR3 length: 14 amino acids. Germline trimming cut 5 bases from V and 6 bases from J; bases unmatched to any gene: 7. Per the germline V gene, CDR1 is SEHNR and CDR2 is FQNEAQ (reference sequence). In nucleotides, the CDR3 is TGTGCCAGCAGCCAACCCGGGACAGGGGTCGAGCAGTACTTC. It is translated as CASSQPGTGVEQYF.